Shown below are 32 T cell receptor beta chains from a single sample sequenced in a study of cytomegalovirus exposure and HLA in healthy donors. The primer mix had 60 Vbeta and 13 Jbeta primers. Profiling relied on immunoSEQ multiplex PCR, and the TCRdb table lists in-frame clones only, not all of them. This sample has about 19,000 clones, with approximately 80% found just once. Input material: PBMCs. These receptors were collected from a human donor in good health.

The chain carries TRBV5-4 and TRBJ2-1; 15 bases align to TRBD2. With V trimmed by 5 bases and J by 6 bases, 9 bases remained unmatched. The CDR3 extends over 17 amino acids. CDR1 is SGHNT and CDR2 is YYREEE in the germline V gene (reference sequence). CDR3 region: CASRLGLAGGSGNEQFF. Here the CDR3 DNA reads TGTGCCAGCAGACTAGGACTAGCGGGAGGGTCGGGCAATGAGCAGTTCTTC. Full variable domain (missing parts from reference TRBV5-4 and TRBJ2-1): ETGVTQSPTHLIKTRGQQVTLRCSSQSGHNTVSWYQQALGQGPQFIFQYYREEENGRGNFPPRFSGLQFPNYSSELNVNALELDDSALYLCASRLGLAGGSGNEQFFGPGTRLTVL.

The V call is TRBV29-1, the J call TRBJ2-2; 9 positions agree with TRBD2. Trimming at V came to 1 base and at J to 3 bases, leaving 0 bases not matched to a gene. This CDR3 is built from 14 residues. Germline CDR1 and CDR2: SQVTM and ANQGSEA. The CDR3 spells CSVEASGDTGELFF. CDR3 coding DNA: TGCAGCGTTGAAGCTAGCGGGGACACCGGGGAGCTGTTTTTT.

This clone has a single count. The chain links TRBV5-6 to TRBJ1-2, with D uncertain. Between the trimmed V and J ends, which lost 0 bases and 5 bases, there was a span of 17 bases. The germline V gene encodes CDR1 SGHDT and CDR2 YYEEEE. The CDR3 sequence is 16 residues long. The CDR3 loop reads CASSLDPGNPTYGYTF. The CDR3, as DNA: TGTGCCAGCAGCTTGGACCCGGGGAATCCCACTTATGGCTACACCTTC. Using reference TRBV5-6 and TRBJ1-2 for the parts outside the CDR3, the full variable domain is DAGVTQSPTHLIKTRGQQVTLRCSPKSGHDTVSWYQQALGQGPQFIFQYYEEEERQRGNFPDRFSGHQFPNYSSELNVNALLLGDSALYLCASSLDPGNPTYGYTFGSGTRLTVV.

The chain links TRBV10-2 to TRBJ1-4; TRBD1 might be the D (5 bases). This CDR3 has 17 residues. Trimming removed 7 bases at V and 1 base at J, with 19 bases between. Germline V gene data show CDR1 as WSHSY and CDR2 as SAAADI. This chain's CDR3 is CASKAGFSFGTNEKLFF. CDR3 sequence (DNA): TGCGCCAGCAAGGCAGGGTTCTCATTCGGAACTAATGAAAAACTGTTTTTT.

This chain joins TRBV9 and TRBJ1-4; D unclear. The germline V gene has CDR1 SGDLS and CDR2 YYNGEE. V gave up 3 bases and J gave up 8 bases, with 17 bases separating them. This CDR3 is 15 amino acids long. This chain's CDR3 is CASSDSGSGEEKLFF. The DNA of the CDR3 is TGTGCCAGCAGCGACTCGGGATCTGGGGAGGAAAAACTGTTTTTT.

The genes are TRBV28 and TRBJ2-7; D call uncertain. The V end lost 5 bases, the J end lost 1 base, and 9 bases lay between the germline ends. This CDR3 has 13 amino acids. CDR1 and CDR2 from the germline V gene are MDHEN and SYDVKM. Here the CDR3 reads CASSPPGSYEQYF. CDR3 nucleotide sequence: TGTGCCAGCAGTCCCCCCGGGTCCTACGAGCAGTACTTC.

This clone was observed a few times. The chain couples TRBV10-2 to TRBJ2-3; 10 bases are shared with TRBD2. The CDR3 loop spans 16 amino acids. Losses at the gene ends were 1 base for V and 4 bases for J; bases not matched to a gene: 5. Germline values: CDR1 WSHSY, CDR2 SAAADI. CDR3 protein: CASSEWASGSADTQYF. The CDR3 nucleotides are TGCGCCAGCAGTGAGTGGGCTAGCGGGAGCGCAGATACGCAGTATTTT.

This chain uses TRBV21-1 with TRBJ2-3; the DNA was not compared with TRBD2, the D call given in the table. TRBV21-1 is listed as a pseudogene. This CDR3 has 19 amino acids. CDR3 loop: CASSKMTSGGPKGPDTQYF. As DNA, the CDR3 is TGTGCCAGCAGCAAGATGACTAGCGGGGGGCCAAAGGGTCCAGATACGCAGTATTTT.

J is TRBJ2-1 and V is TRBV11-2, with 8 positions matching TRBD2. The CDR3 runs to 15 residues. V trimming: 0 bases; J trimming: 12 bases; junction bases outside the gene matches: 10. CDR1 is SGHAT, CDR2 FQNNGV, per germline. The chain's CDR3 is CASSLDSGGARGQFF. The CDR3 nucleotides are TGTGCCAGCAGCTTAGATTCCGGGGGGGCCCGTGGGCAGTTCTTC.

This chain connects TRBV14 to TRBJ2-2; TRBD2 agrees at 15 bases. The CDR3 runs to 19 residues. In germline, CDR1 is SGHDN, CDR2 FVKESK. The V and J ends lost 4 bases and 0 bases, in that order; junction bases with no gene match: 6. The CDR3: CASSRGLAGGITNTGELFF. The CDR3 DNA reads as TGTGCCAGCAGCCGCGGACTAGCGGGGGGGATCACGAACACCGGGGAGCTGTTTTTT.

The chain employs TRBV6-5 and TRBJ1-3, with D perhaps matching TRBD1 (5 bases). With 0 bases removed from V and 0 bases from J, the gap between germline ends came to 9 bases. Germline CDR1 is MNHEY and CDR2 is SVGAGI. The CDR3 length is 16 residues. The CDR3 spells CASSYSGPGSGNTIYF. The CDR3 DNA reads TGTGCCAGCAGTTACTCGGGGCCCGGCTCTGGAAACACCATATATTTT.

CDR3 sequence reads: CASSLVPGAPLHF. The CDR3 nucleotides are TGTGCCAGCAGCTTAGTCCCGGGGGCACCCCTCCACTTT. The rearrangement links TRBV11-3 to TRBJ1-6, with a weak D call TRBD1 (5 bases). Trimming took off 1 base at V and 11 bases at J, with 9 bases between the two ends. Germline V gene data show CDR1 as SGHNT and CDR2 as YENEEA. CDR3 length: 13 residues. Using reference TRBV11-3 and TRBJ1-6 for the parts outside the CDR3, the full variable domain is EAGVVQSPRYKIIEKKQPVAFWCNPISGHNTLYWYLQNLGQGPELLIRYENEEAVDDSQLPKDRFSAERLKGVDSTLKIQPAELGDSAVYLCASSLVPGAPLHFGNGTRLTVT.

V is TRBV5-1 and J is TRBJ1-1; D might be TRBD1 (5 bases). Trimming stripped 0 bases from V and 4 bases from J, with 13 bases between. The CDR3 loop spans 15 amino acids. Germline CDR1 and CDR2: SGHRS and YFSETQ. The CDR3 nucleotides read TGCGCCAGCAGCTTGGCCTACGGGGGGGGCACTGAAGCTTTCTTT. This sequence encodes CASSLAYGGGTEAFF.

This clone was recorded once. This chain links TRBV11-2 with TRBJ1-5; D is unclear. This CDR3 contains 15 residues. V gave up 1 base and J gave up 3 bases, with 10 bases separating them. From germline, CDR1 is SGHAT and CDR2 FQNNGV. The CDR3 here is CASSLGSGPNQPQHF. The CDR3, as DNA: TGTGCCAGCAGCTTAGGGAGTGGCCCCAATCAGCCCCAGCATTTT.

This clone was seen a single time. V gene TRBV11-2 combines with J gene TRBJ2-7; 7 bases map to TRBD2. Per the germline V gene, CDR1 is SGHAT and CDR2 is FQNNGV. The CDR3 sequence is 16 residues long. V trimming: 2 bases; J trimming: 0 bases; junction bases outside the gene matches: 7. The CDR3 protein is CASSLFGGGVSYEQYF. The DNA for the CDR3 is TGTGCCAGCAGCTTATTCGGCGGGGGTGTCTCCTACGAGCAGTACTTC.

V usage is TRBV7-2 and J usage is TRBJ2-5, with D perhaps matching TRBD2 (5 bases). The ends were cut back, 0 bases at V and 5 bases at J, with 10 bases in the middle. The germline gives CDR1 SGHTA, CDR2 FQGNSA. This CDR3 spans 14 amino acids. This CDR3 reads CASSLALRGETQYF. The CDR3, as DNA: TGTGCCAGCAGCTTAGCGCTCCGAGGGGAGACCCAGTACTTC. The variable domain in full, completed from reference TRBV7-2 and TRBJ2-5, reads GAGVSQSPSNKVTEKGKDVELRCDPISGHTALYWYRQSLGQGLEFLIYFQGNSAPDKSGLPSDRFSAERTGGSVSTLTIQRTQQEDSAVYLCASSLALRGETQYFGPGTRLLVL.

This clone was picked up one time. V gene TRBV5-6 combines with J gene TRBJ2-1; 8 positions agree with TRBD1. The CDR3 consists of 15 residues. Per the germline V gene, CDR1 is SGHDT and CDR2 is YYEEEE. The trim removed 4 bases at V and 3 bases at J, leaving 6 bases unmatched. The CDR3 reads CASSRGQGGYNEQFF. The CDR3, as DNA: TGTGCCAGCAGCCGTGGACAGGGAGGCTACAATGAGCAGTTCTTC. Combining the CDR3 with reference TRBV5-6 and TRBJ2-1 gives the whole variable domain DAGVTQSPTHLIKTRGQQVTLRCSPKSGHDTVSWYQQALGQGPQFIFQYYEEEERQRGNFPDRFSGHQFPNYSSELNVNALLLGDSALYLCASSRGQGGYNEQFFGPGTRLTVL.

The J gene is TRBJ2-5, the V gene TRBV7-9; D remains ambiguous. Germline V gene data show CDR1 as SEHNR and CDR2 as FQNEAQ (reference sequence). The CDR3 consists of 15 residues. The V and J ends lost 1 base and 0 bases respectively, with 9 bases between them. CDR3 protein: CASSLVSRYQETQYF. The CDR3 DNA sequence: TGTGCCAGCAGCTTAGTCTCGAGGTACCAAGAGACCCAGTACTTC. The variable domain in full, completed from reference TRBV7-9 and TRBJ2-5, reads DTGVSQNPRHKITKRGQNVTFRCDPISEHNRLYWYRQTLGQGPEFLTYFQNEAQLEKSRLLSDRFSAERPKGSFSTLEIQRTEQGDSAMYLCASSLVSRYQETQYFGPGTRLLVL.

CDR3 region: CASSPGGTEPYEQYF. The DNA for the CDR3 is TGTGCCAGCAGCCCCGGCGGGACAGAGCCCTACGAGCAGTACTTC. This chain links TRBV7-2 with TRBJ2-7; D is perhaps TRBD1 (7 bases). V lost 5 bases, J lost 2 bases, and 16 bases lay in between. This CDR3 is 15 amino acids long. Looked up from germline, CDR1 is SGHTA and CDR2 is FQGNSA.

The chain links TRBV4-2 to TRBJ1-3, with D uncertain. From germline, CDR1 is LGHNA and CDR2 YNFKEQ. The CDR3 is 15 residues long. V dropped 0 bases and J dropped 2 bases, with 8 bases sitting between them. The CDR3 protein is CASSQDQAAGNTIYF. CDR3 DNA: TGTGCCAGCAGCCAAGATCAGGCAGCTGGAAACACCATATATTTT.

The V call is TRBV19, the J call TRBJ1-6; TRBD1 matches 7 bases. Germline trimming cut 2 bases from V and 10 bases from J; bases unmatched to any gene: 8. Germline V gene lookup returns CDR1 LNHDA and CDR2 SQIVND (reference sequence). This CDR3 spans 15 amino acids. Here the CDR3 DNA reads TGTGCCAGTAGTATATCTCCGACAGGGCAATCACCCCTCCACTTT. Protein sequence: CASSISPTGQSPLHF.

This clone is deemed medium-sized. The gene calls are TRBV5-8 and TRBJ1-1; D call uncertain. Germline CDR1 and CDR2: SGHTS and YDEGEE. This CDR3 region has 14 residues. Between the trimmed V and J ends, which lost 1 base and 0 bases, there was a span of 7 bases. CDR3 amino acids: CASSLYRMNTEAFF. Here the CDR3 DNA reads TGTGCCAGCAGCTTGTATAGAATGAACACTGAAGCTTTCTTT. The complete variable domain, with remaining parts taken from reference TRBV5-8 and TRBJ1-1, reads EAGVTQSPTHLIKTRGQQATLRCSPISGHTSVYWYQQALGLGLQFLLWYDEGEERNRGNFPPRFSGRQFPNYSSELNVNALELEDSALYLCASSLYRMNTEAFFGQGTRLTVV.

The chain is built from TRBV9 and TRBJ1-2, with TRBD1 matching 11 bases. The germline V gene has CDR1 SGDLS and CDR2 YYNGEE. There are 16 residues in the CDR3. V shed 3 bases, J shed 6 bases, and the junction held 10 bases outside the gene matches. CDR3 coding DNA: TGTGCCAGCAGCGGCCCGGACAGGGGGCGAAGTGATGGCTACACCTTC. Residues: CASSGPDRGRSDGYTF.

The gene calls are TRBV6-1 and TRBJ2-1, with 8 nucleotides matching TRBD2. This CDR3 has 15 amino acids. V shed 2 bases and J 6 bases; nucleotides not matched to a gene: 6. Germline lookup yields CDR1 MNHNS and CDR2 SASEGT. CDR3 protein: CASSEPRGGSNEQFF. The DNA of the CDR3 is TGTGCCAGCAGTGAACCCCGGGGGGGCTCCAATGAGCAGTTCTTC.

In its sample, this clone was seen a few times. The J gene is TRBJ1-5, the V gene TRBV14; no clear D. This CDR3 spans 13 amino acids. CDR1 and CDR2 from the germline V gene are SGHDN and FVKESK. With 1 base removed from V and 6 bases from J, the gap between germline ends came to 7 bases. CDR3 sequence (DNA): TGTGCCAGCAGCCAAGCAGGAACTCAGCCCCAGCATTTT. The encoded protein is CASSQAGTQPQHF.

The genes are TRBV6-5 and TRBJ2-3; 10 positions match TRBD2. The CDR3 has 16 residues. The V gene end was trimmed by 4 bases and the J gene end by 0 bases; junction bases not matched to a gene: 4. Germline values: CDR1 MNHEY, CDR2 SVGAGI. CDR3 loop: CASSWLAGASTDTQYF. The CDR3 DNA sequence: TGTGCCAGCAGTTGGCTAGCGGGGGCTAGCACAGATACGCAGTATTTT.

There are a few counts of this clone. The gene calls are TRBV6-5 and TRBJ2-5; 9 positions agree with TRBD1. CDR3 size: 15 residues. Trimming cost V 8 bases and J 7 bases; bases outside gene matches: 14. The germline V gene has CDR1 MNHEY and CDR2 SVGAGI. CDR3 region: CASGGGQGGEGTQYF. CDR3 nucleotide sequence: TGTGCCAGCGGCGGGGGACAGGGCGGGGAAGGGACCCAGTACTTC.

This chain joins TRBV29-1 and TRBJ2-7; TRBD2 matches at 9 bases. This CDR3 has 13 residues. Trimming removed 6 bases from V and 2 bases from J; junction bases left unmatched: 5. Germline V lookup: CDR1 SQVTM, CDR2 ANQGSEA. CDR3 region: CSVETSGTYEQYF. CDR3 DNA: TGCAGCGTGGAGACTAGCGGAACCTACGAGCAGTACTTC.

The genes are TRBV12-1 and TRBJ2-4; the table's D gene call, TRBD2, was not cross checked with the DNA. TRBV12-1 is annotated as a pseudogene. This CDR3 comprises 17 residues. CDR3 sequence reads: CASSPWAGRLAKNIQYF. CDR3 nucleotide sequence: TGTGCCAGCAGCCCCTGGGCGGGACGACTAGCCAAAAACATTCAGTACTTC.

The J gene is TRBJ2-7, the V gene TRBV2; D perhaps matches TRBD1 (6 bases). The germline V gene has CDR1 SNHLY and CDR2 FYNNEI. There are 12 residues in the CDR3. The V end was cut by 7 bases, the J end by 7 bases, with 14 bases between. CDR3 nucleotide sequence: TGTGCCAGCAAAGTAACAGGGACGGAGCAGTACTTC. Translated, it gives CASKVTGTEQYF.

The genes are TRBV7-2 and TRBJ2-3, with 9 bases aligning to TRBD2. V shed 1 base, J shed 4 bases, and the junction held 3 bases outside the gene matches. The germline CDR1 and CDR2 sequences are SGHTA and FQGNSA. The CDR3 is 15 amino acids. Written as DNA, the CDR3 is TGTGCCAGCAGCTTAGAGAGACTAGCGGCAGATACGCAGTATTTT. Encoded protein: CASSLERLAADTQYF. The full variable domain, completed using reference TRBV7-2 and TRBJ2-3, is GAGVSQSPSNKVTEKGKDVELRCDPISGHTALYWYRQSLGQGLEFLIYFQGNSAPDKSGLPSDRFSAERTGGSVSTLTIQRTQQEDSAVYLCASSLERLAADTQYFGPGTRLTVL.

This chain links TRBV7-2 with TRBJ1-1; D is ambiguous. The CDR3 extends over 14 amino acids. V lost 3 bases, J lost 4 bases, and 12 bases lay in between. Germline values: CDR1 SGHTA, CDR2 FQGNSA. The CDR3 reads CASSFLAGSTEAFF. The CDR3 DNA reads as TGTGCCAGCAGCTTTTTGGCAGGCAGCACTGAAGCTTTCTTT.